The text below deals with one T cell receptor (beta chain). The antigen is unknown. The sample belongs to a study of T cell responses to AZD1222 COVID-19 vaccine. Whole-study context: Samples with a second dose at about 4 or about 12 weeks were pooled together. Broader study findings: Most donors were white British, females outnumbered males, and clonal diversity was possibly underestimated. There were repertoire samples only from the period after the peak T cell response.

Germline CDR1 is LNHDA and CDR2 is SQIVND (reference sequence). Trimming shortened V by 6 bases and J by 6 bases, and 17 bases separated the two germline ends. This CDR3 region has 14 residues. Clones were sequenced by immunoSEQ multiplex PCR, and TCRdb holds only the in-frame ones, with some missing. The sample has 140,000 to 150,000 clones; under 95% are singletons. This sequence was found in an adult in good health. V gene TRBV19 combines with J gene TRBJ1-1; possibly TRBD1 for D (6 bases). Here the sequenced sample was peripheral blood, taken on day 0 of AZD1222 vaccination. The CDR3 region has the DNA TGTGCCAGTAGCCGGAATTACGGACAGTCTGAAGCTTTCTTT. Translation gives CASSRNYGQSEAFF.